This TCR beta chain came from a study of response to subunit inactivated influenza vaccine. The study's findings and limits: Authors suggested each seasonal flu vaccination may recruit only limited numbers of new T cells.

Notes on this clonotype: Its antigen is as yet unknown.

MiXCR, run by TCRdb on the RT-PCR reads, gives a single entry per CDR3 protein. The sample carries approximately 300,000 distinct CDR3 sequences, around 22% recorded once. The CDR3 runs to 14 residues. With 3 bases removed from V and 1 base from J, the gap between germline ends came to 12 bases. CDR1 and CDR2 from the germline V gene are DFQATT and SNEGSKA (reference sequence). The chain has TRBV20-1 and TRBJ1-1, with no clear D. The sequence derives from a man between 50 and 69 years old who received an inactivated influenza vaccine. The input for sequencing was PBMCs from blood, taken about 19 months after vaccination. CDR3 in DNA: TGCAGTGCTAGTTCACCAGGAAGGAACACTGAAGCTTTCTTT. As protein: CSASSPGRNTEAFF.